The 12 T cell receptor beta chains presented below share a single source sample, sequenced in a study of Ad26.COV2.S vaccination and SARS-CoV-2 variants. Specified treatment: about 20 received Ad26.COV2.S at low or high dose, single or two shots; 5 received placebo; per-sample allocation not given. Day 63 after the first injection of vaccine or placebo was the sampling time. The assay was immunoSEQ multiplex PCR, and TCRdb's table has in-frame clones only and misses some. The sample carries 300,000 to 350,000 clones, 85% to 90% recorded once. Specimen: peripheral blood, collected in a trial of Ad26.COV2.S vaccine versus placebo. Receptors originate from a person between 18 and 59 years old who received the Ad26.COV2.S COVID-19 vaccine or a placebo.

The chain combines TRBV12-3 or TRBV12-4 with TRBJ2-2; D is undetermined. Trimming took off 3 bases at V and 4 bases at J, with 6 bases between the two ends. This CDR3 has 13 residues. The CDR3 nucleotides read TGTGCCAGCAGTTTCTTCCGCACCGGGGAGCTGTTTTTT. Its protein is CASSFFRTGELFF.

This clone was counted a few times. This chain links TRBV19 with TRBJ2-2; 12 bases are a match to TRBD2. This CDR3 is 16 amino acids long. Germline CDR1 LNHDA, CDR2 SQIVND (reference sequence). V was clipped by 5 bases and J by 4 bases; unmatched bases: 5. The CDR3 loop reads CASSPTSGRSTGELFF. In DNA form, the CDR3 reads TGTGCCAGTAGTCCAACTAGCGGGAGGAGCACCGGGGAGCTGTTTTTT.

The chain couples TRBV19 to TRBJ2-1, with TRBD1 identical over 7 bases. The CDR3 is 16 amino acids. J gave up 3 bases and V 0 bases, and 5 bases lay outside the gene matches. Germline V gives CDR1 LNHDA, CDR2 SQIVND (reference sequence). The CDR3 is CASSIDPRGIYNEQFF. In DNA, the CDR3 is TGTGCCAGTAGTATAGATCCCAGGGGGATCTACAATGAGCAGTTCTTC.

The gene calls are TRBV15 and TRBJ1-6, with a weak D call TRBD1 (5 bases). V lost 3 bases, J lost 5 bases, and 11 bases lay in between. The length of the CDR3 is 15 residues. Germline V gives CDR1 LNHNV, CDR2 YYDKDF (reference sequence). CDR3 sequence: CATSRQWGDNSPLHF. CDR3 sequence (DNA): TGTGCCACCAGCAGGCAGTGGGGCGATAATTCACCCCTCCACTTT.

The V call is TRBV6-5, the J call TRBJ1-1; 7 positions agree with TRBD1. The germline V gene has CDR1 MNHEY and CDR2 SVGAGI. J lost 6 bases, V lost 0 bases, and 7 bases had no gene match. There are 15 residues in the CDR3. CDR3 coding DNA: TGTGCCAGCAGTTACTCAAGGGGGCTGAGCGCTGAAGCTTTCTTT. Translating gives CASSYSRGLSAEAFF.

The rearrangement links TRBV10-3 to TRBJ2-7; D remains ambiguous. Germline lookup yields CDR1 ENHRY and CDR2 SYGVKD. The V and J ends lost 2 bases and 0 bases respectively, with 14 bases between them. This CDR3 spans 16 amino acids. CDR3 protein: CAISERDTRSSYEQYF. In DNA, the CDR3 is TGTGCCATCAGTGAGCGAGACACTCGGAGCTCCTACGAGCAGTACTTC.

This clone was found once. The V and J genes are TRBV6-1 and TRBJ2-2; 7 nucleotides match TRBD1. Per the germline V gene, CDR1 is MNHNS and CDR2 is SASEGT. The CDR3 contains 16 residues. Losses at the gene ends were 4 bases for V and 4 bases for J; bases not matched to a gene: 9. CDR3 coding DNA: TGTGCCAGCAGTGTGGATAGGGGGCCGGCCACCGGGGAGCTGTTTTTT. This encodes CASSVDRGPATGELFF.

This clone was observed a single time. The chain is built from TRBV24-1 and TRBJ1-2, with 7 bases matching TRBD1. V shed 0 bases and J 6 bases; nucleotides not matched to a gene: 12. Germline CDR1 reads KGHDR; CDR2 reads SFDVKD. This CDR3 contains 17 residues. CDR3 sequence reads: CATSDLGGQTSWHGYTF. DNA for the CDR3: TGTGCCACCAGTGATTTGGGGGGACAGACCAGCTGGCATGGCTACACCTTC.

The chain is built from TRBV2 and TRBJ2-5; a weak D match, TRBD2 (6 bases). Trimming took 5 bases from V and 4 from J, leaving 14 bases between them. CDR1 is SNHLY, CDR2 FYNNEI, per germline. There are 14 residues in the CDR3. The CDR3 DNA is TGTGCCAGCAGTAGGGACTGGGGCGCAGAGACCCAGTACTTC. As protein: CASSRDWGAETQYF.

V is TRBV9 and J is TRBJ2-1; 11 positions agree with TRBD2. This CDR3 contains 15 residues. Germline CDR1 and CDR2: SGDLS and YYNGEE. Trimming at V came to 4 bases and at J to 7 bases, leaving 7 bases not matched to a gene. CDR3 region: CASSHLAGGKNEQFF. CDR3 in DNA: TGTGCCAGCAGCCATTTAGCGGGAGGGAAAAATGAGCAGTTCTTC.

This chain links TRBV15 with TRBJ1-5; 7 bases fit TRBD1. Looked up from germline, CDR1 is LNHNV and CDR2 is YYDKDF (reference sequence). With V trimmed by 6 bases and J by 7 bases, 9 bases remained unmatched. The CDR3 covers 14 residues. The CDR3: CATSHDRARQPQHF. The CDR3 DNA reads TGTGCCACCAGTCACGACAGGGCGAGGCAGCCCCAGCATTTT.

The rearrangement joins TRBV12-5 to TRBJ1-2; the D is unclear. CDR1 is LGHNT, CDR2 FRNRAP, per germline. The CDR3 sequence is 13 residues long. The V gene lost 3 bases and the J gene lost 7 bases, with 12 bases spanning the gap. CDR3 in DNA: TGTGCTAGTGGTTTCTCTCAGGACCTTGGCTACACCTTC. Amino acid sequence: CASGFSQDLGYTF.